The rows below give T cell receptor beta chains drawn from one sample of a study of blood T cell repertoires in COVID-19. Profiled with immunoSEQ multiplex PCR; TCRdb holds only in-frame clones, not every one. The sample lists about 190,000 clones; about 88% were seen once. Sequencing was carried out using peripheral blood. These receptors were obtained from a woman in her 40s who had recovered from COVID-19. The CDR3 runs from the conserved cysteine through the conserved F or W. A D gene is named only where the DNA matches it firmly. Not every row has a clone size; where given, it reads once, few, many or a size class.

>TRBJ2-1|TRBD2|TRBV2|-
CASSEEGRLAPNNEQFF
TGTGCCAGCAGTGAGGAGGGGAGACTAGCGCCGAACAATGAGCAGTTCTTC
>TRBJ1-5|-|TRBV19|few
CASSIEVGGLGQPQHF
TGTGCCAGTAGTATAGAGGTCGGAGGGTTGGGTCAGCCCCAGCATTTT
>TRBJ2-7|TRBD1|TRBV19|-
CASSAADRGSPYEQYF
TGTGCCAGTAGTGCAGCGGACAGGGGAAGCCCCTACGAGCAGTACTTC
>TRBJ2-7|TRBD1|TRBV7-9|-
CASSFVEDRGYEQYF
TGTGCCAGCAGCTTTGTGGAGGACAGGGGCTACGAGCAGTACTTC
>TRBJ1-1|-|TRBV10-3|once
CAISPQGGRGEAFF
TGTGCCATCAGTCCCCAAGGGGGTCGGGGTGAAGCTTTCTTT
>TRBJ2-5|TRBD2|TRBV11-2|-
CASSPFRAGGGYQETQYF
TGTGCCAGCAGCCCCTTCCGCGCGGGAGGGGGTTACCAAGAGACCCAGTACTTC
>TRBJ1-1|-|TRBV11-2|-
CASSPRRETEAFF
TGTGCCAGCAGCCCCCGGAGGGAGACTGAAGCTTTCTTT
>TRBJ2-5|-|TRBV3-1/TRBV3-2|few
CASSQDRRLTAETQYF
TGTGCCAGCAGCCAAGATCGGCGGCTTACCGCAGAGACCCAGTACTTC
>TRBJ1-1|-|TRBV19|-
CASKSTRAEMNTEAFF
TGTGCCTCGAAATCAACGCGGGCAGAAATGAACACTGAAGCTTTCTTT
>TRBJ1-6|TRBD1|TRBV6-5|-
CASSYLRTGQNSPLHF
TGTGCCAGCAGTTACCTCCGGACAGGGCAAAATTCACCCCTCCACTTT
>TRBJ2-7|TRBD1|TRBV18|-
CASSSPLGTAYEQYF
TGTGCCAGCTCATCTCCCCTGGGGACAGCTTACGAGCAGTACTTC
>TRBJ2-7|-|TRBV5-6|-
CASGVTGINEQYF
TGTGCCAGCGGGGTAACAGGGATAAACGAGCAGTACTTC
>TRBJ1-4|TRBD1|TRBV5-1|-
CASSLLTGNEKLFF
TGCGCCAGCAGCTTACTGACAGGGAATGAAAAACTGTTTTTT
>TRBJ2-1|-|TRBV4-1|once
CASSREGLVDEQFF
TGCGCCAGCAGCAGAGAGGGTCTAGTAGATGAGCAGTTCTTC
>TRBJ2-2|-|TRBV30|few
CAWSAQGTGELFF
TGTGCCTGGAGCGCACAGGGCACCGGGGAGCTGTTTTTT
>TRBJ2-1|TRBD2|TRBV4-2|-
CASSPPLAGNMYEQFF
TGTGCCAGCAGCCCCCCCCTAGCGGGAAATATGTATGAGCAGTTCTTC
>TRBJ2-3|TRBD2|TRBV9|-
CASSLRLAGDTQYF
TGTGCCAGCAGCCTTCGACTAGCGGGGGATACGCAGTATTTT
>TRBJ2-7|TRBD2|TRBV11-2|-
CASSLDRTSGSEQYF
TGTGCCAGCAGCTTAGATCGGACTAGCGGGAGCGAGCAGTACTTC
>TRBJ1-2|-|TRBV2|-
CASSAGVFNYGYTF
TGTGCCAGCAGTGCGGGGGTATTCAACTATGGCTACACCTTC
>TRBJ1-5|-|TRBV5-5|-
CASSRGGPQSKPYSNQPQHF
TGTGCCAGCAGCCGCGGGGGGCCCCAGAGTAAGCCTTATAGCAATCAGCCCCAGCATTTT
>TRBJ2-3|TRBD1|TRBV5-1|-
CASSYGQGVSTDTQYF
TGCGCCAGCAGCTACGGACAGGGGGTGAGCACAGATACGCAGTATTTT
>TRBJ1-4|TRBD1|TRBV10-3|-
CAISRDRVTGGTNEKLFF
TGTGCCATCAGTCGGGACAGGGTGACAGGGGGAACTAATGAAAAACTGTTTTTT
>TRBJ1-1|-|TRBV28|-
CASSFGSGRGTKAFF
TGTGCCAGCAGTTTTGGGTCCGGACGGGGGACGAAAGCTTTCTTT
>TRBJ2-1|TRBD2|TRBV27|-
CASSAGTSGNNEQFF
TGTGCCAGCAGCGCCGGGACTAGCGGGAACAATGAGCAGTTCTTC
>TRBJ1-4|TRBD1|TRBV5-4|-
CASSTDRGMGEKLFF
TGTGCCAGCAGCACGGACAGGGGGATGGGTGAAAAACTGTTTTTT
>TRBJ2-5|-|TRBV5-1|once
CASSLGQMEETQYF
TGCGCCAGCAGCTTGGGGCAGATGGAGGAGACCCAGTACTTC
>TRBJ2-1|TRBD2|TRBV3-1/TRBV3-2|-
CASSPSGGSSYNEQFF
TGTGCCAGCAGCCCTAGCGGGGGAAGCTCCTACAATGAGCAGTTCTTC
>TRBJ1-1|-|TRBV11-2|-
CASSLVGLAGTEAFF
TGTGCCAGCAGCTTAGTTGGTCTGGCGGGCACTGAAGCTTTCTTT
>TRBJ1-3|-|TRBV6-6|-
CAAGRDPSFSGNTIYF
TGTGCCGCAGGCCGGGATCCATCGTTCTCTGGAAACACCATATATTTT
>TRBJ1-6|TRBD1|TRBV19|-
CASNRGQGGSPLHF
TGTGCCAGTAATCGGGGACAGGGCGGTTCACCCCTCCACTTT
>TRBJ2-3|-|TRBV6-5|-
CASSYGRDTQYF
TGTGCCAGCAGTTATGGCCGCGATACGCAGTATTTT
>TRBJ2-7|-|TRBV29-1|-
CSVDQGSSYEQYF
TGCAGCGTTGATCAGGGGAGTTCGTACGAGCAGTACTTC
>TRBJ1-4|TRBD1|TRBV30|-
CAWSTGGVGEKLFF
TGTGCCTGGAGTACAGGGGGAGTCGGTGAAAAACTGTTTTTT
>TRBJ2-7|TRBD2|TRBV5-1|-
CASSSSGSGEWYEQYF
TGCGCCAGCAGCTCAAGCGGTAGCGGGGAATGGTACGAGCAGTACTTC
>TRBJ2-7|TRBD1|TRBV11-2|-
CASSLAGQGFEQYF
TGTGCCAGCAGCTTAGCGGGACAGGGTTTCGAGCAGTACTTC
>TRBJ1-2|-|TRBV7-9|-
CASSLQRAKGYGYTF
TGTGCCAGCAGCTTACAGAGGGCTAAGGGTTATGGCTACACCTTC
>TRBJ2-2|TRBD2|TRBV6-5|once
CASTNGLAVGELFF
TGTGCCAGCACCAACGGACTAGCTGTCGGGGAGCTGTTTTTT
>TRBJ1-1|-|TRBV5-1|-
CASSSTGLLGEAFF
TGCGCCAGCAGCTCGACAGGCCTTTTAGGGGAAGCTTTCTTT
>TRBJ2-5|-|TRBV9|-
CASSVGGAGGQETQYF
TGTGCCAGCAGCGTGGGGGGGGCGGGTGGCCAAGAGACCCAGTACTTC
>TRBJ2-1|TRBD1|TRBV19|-
CASQNRDRPSSYNEQFF
TGTGCCAGTCAAAACCGGGACAGGCCGAGCTCCTACAATGAGCAGTTCTTC
>TRBJ2-1|-|TRBV24-1|-
CATSDNSGSLPFF
TGTGCCACCAGTGATAACAGCGGCTCCCTCCCGTTCTTC
>TRBJ2-1|TRBD2|TRBV7-2|-
CASSGVAGVGNEQFF
TGTGCCAGCAGCGGGGTAGCGGGAGTGGGCAATGAGCAGTTCTTC
>TRBJ1-2|TRBD1|TRBV19|once
CASSADREVYGYTF
TGTGCCAGTAGTGCGGACAGGGAGGTCTATGGCTACACCTTC
>TRBJ2-4|-|TRBV28|-
CASSPTGNF
TGTGCCAGCAGTCCCACAGGGAACTTC
>TRBJ2-7|TRBD2|TRBV5-4|-
CASSEGLAGGSYEQYF
TGTGCCAGCAGCGAGGGACTAGCGGGAGGCTCCTACGAGCAGTACTTC
>TRBJ2-5|-|TRBV9|-
CASSPFTGETQYF
TGTGCCAGCAGCCCCTTCACCGGGGAGACCCAGTACTTC
>TRBJ2-3|TRBD2|TRBV9|-
CASSVGGSGTTDTQYF
TGTGCCAGCAGCGTAGGGGGCAGCGGGACCACAGATACGCAGTATTTT
>TRBJ1-5|-|TRBV7-2|-
CASSSSAGYQPQHF
TGTGCCAGCAGCTCCAGCGCAGGGTATCAGCCCCAGCATTTT
>TRBJ2-7|-|TRBV7-3|few
CASSLEIGGSYEQYF
TGTGCCAGCAGCTTGGAGATCGGGGGCTCCTACGAGCAGTACTTC
>TRBJ2-6|-|TRBV28|once
CATDTGRLSGANVLTF
TGTGCCACGGACACGGGCCGCCTCTCTGGGGCCAACGTCCTGACTTTC
>TRBJ1-5|-|TRBV19|-
CASTGRENYQPQHF
TGTGCCAGTACCGGCAGGGAAAATTATCAGCCCCAGCATTTT
>TRBJ2-1|TRBD2|TRBV6-5|once
CASSRLAEGDEQFF
TGTGCCAGCAGTCGACTAGCGGAGGGTGATGAGCAGTTCTTC
>TRBJ2-5|-|TRBV7-9|-
CASSLGGDSTQYF
TGTGCCAGCAGCTTAGGGGGAGATTCAACCCAGTACTTC
>TRBJ2-1|TRBD2|TRBV30|-
CAWSVRLAGGGEQFF
TGTGCCTGGAGTGTCCGGCTAGCGGGCGGTGGTGAGCAGTTCTTC
>TRBJ2-6|-|TRBV4-1|-
CASSQGTPSGANVLTF
TGCGCCAGCAGCCAAGGGACTCCCTCTGGGGCCAACGTCCTGACTTTC